The 19 T cell receptor beta chains below all came from one sample that was sequenced in a study of cytomegalovirus exposure and HLA in healthy donors. Researchers ran the PCR with 60 Vbeta and 13 Jbeta primers. Clones were sequenced by immunoSEQ multiplex PCR, and TCRdb holds only the in-frame ones, with some missing. The profile covers roughly 150,000 clones, with about three quarters appearing a single time and 8.5% to 12% taken by the ten largest. The source material was PBMCs. The receptors stem from a man aged 25-45 years in good health and CMV-seropositive.

This chain joins TRBV5-6 and TRBJ1-2, with 7 bases identical to TRBD1. V lost 1 base, J lost 8 bases, and 17 bases stayed unmatched. This CDR3 region has 17 residues. CDR1 and CDR2 from the germline V gene are SGHDT and YYEEEE. The CDR3 nucleotides read TGTGCCAGCAGCTTGAGGGCGGCCGCTCGAAGGGGGCTCGGCTACACCTTC. Amino acid sequence: CASSLRAAARRGLGYTF.

CDR3 in DNA: TGTGCCAGCAGAGATTCAGGGGGCTCTAATGAAAAACTGTTTTTT. This gives the protein CASRDSGGSNEKLFF. The gene calls are TRBV28 and TRBJ1-4, with 8 bases lining up with TRBD1. The CDR3 is made up of 15 amino acids. Trimming at V came to 6 bases and at J to 3 bases, leaving 6 bases not matched to a gene. Germline values: CDR1 MDHEN, CDR2 SYDVKM.

This clone has a single count. CDR3 amino acids: CASSHTGVNEQYF. The CDR3, as DNA: TGTGCCAGCAGCCATACAGGGGTAAACGAGCAGTACTTC. The chain employs TRBV7-6 and TRBJ2-7; 7 bases match TRBD1. Trimming removed 5 bases from V and 5 bases from J; junction bases left unmatched: 6. The CDR3 is 13 residues long. Germline V gives CDR1 SGHVS, CDR2 FNYEAQ.

This sequence joins TRBV19 and TRBJ1-2, with D maybe TRBD1 (6 bases). The length of the CDR3 is 13 residues. V was shortened by 3 bases and J by 4 bases, with 9 bases between the two germline ends. Germline CDR1 and CDR2: LNHDA and SQIVND (reference sequence). Here the CDR3 DNA reads TGTGCCAGTAGTATGGCAGGGGCCTATGGCTACACCTTC. Residues: CASSMAGAYGYTF.

The genes are TRBV5-1 and TRBJ2-7; D remains unclear. Germline V gene lookup returns CDR1 SGHRS and CDR2 YFSETQ. CDR3 length: 12 residues. Trimming took 0 bases from V and 3 from J, leaving 4 bases between them. The CDR3 sequence: CASSLGRYEQYF. The CDR3 DNA follows: TGCGCCAGCAGCTTGGGTCGCTACGAGCAGTACTTC.

The chain's CDR3 is CASSAAGGEAFF. The CDR3 coding sequence is TGCGCCAGCAGCGCAGCCGGGGGTGAAGCTTTCTTT. This rearrangement joins TRBV5-1 to TRBJ1-1, with a tentative D call TRBD1 (5 bases). The germline CDR1 and CDR2 sequences are SGHRS and YFSETQ. The CDR3 is 12 amino acids. The V and J ends lost 4 bases and 7 bases respectively, with 11 bases between them.

The CDR3 here is CASSHPGNSYEQYF. Here the CDR3 DNA reads TGCGCCAGCAGCCATCCGGGAAACTCCTACGAGCAGTACTTC. The chain joins TRBV4-1 to TRBJ2-7; perhaps TRBD2 as D (5 bases). This CDR3 region has 14 residues. Trimming removed 3 bases from V and 0 bases from J, with 9 bases in between. Per germline, CDR1 MGHRA and CDR2 YSYEKL.

Remarks on this clone: The sample has other DNA sequences that encode this CDR3 too. The CDR3 coding sequence is TGTGCCAGCAGCCTAGGACAGACCTACGAGCAGTACTTC. Its translation: CASSLGQTYEQYF. V gene TRBV11-2 combines with J gene TRBJ2-7; a possible D gene is TRBD1 (6 bases). In germline, CDR1 is SGHAT, CDR2 FQNNGV. V dropped 5 bases and J dropped 2 bases, with 10 bases sitting between them. CDR3 length: 13 amino acids.

The chain employs TRBV5-1 and TRBJ2-1; D gene uncertain. CDR1 and CDR2 from the germline V gene are SGHRS and YFSETQ. The CDR3 runs to 15 residues. Trimming took off 1 base at V and 1 base at J, with 9 bases between the two ends. As DNA, the CDR3 is TGCGCCAGCAGCTTGCTAGAAATATCCTACAATGAGCAGTTCTTC. It translates to CASSLLEISYNEQFF.

The chain links TRBV6-6 to TRBJ1-1; a possible D gene is TRBD1 (6 bases). The CDR3 totals 14 residues. Germline V CDR1 and CDR2: MNHNY, SVGAGI (reference sequence). V gave up 7 bases and J gave up 1 base, with 13 bases separating them. Written as DNA, the CDR3 is TGTGCCAGCACTCCCCCAGGGGAGAACACTGAAGCTTTCTTT. This translates into CASTPPGENTEAFF.

This clone was detected a few times. This rearrangement joins TRBV6-5 to TRBJ1-3; D is undetermined. Germline loops: CDR1 MNHEY, CDR2 SVGAGI. V lost 2 bases, J lost 6 bases, and 11 bases lay in between. This CDR3 is built from 14 residues. The CDR3, as DNA: TGTGCCAGCAGTTACGCGGGAAACAAAAACACCATATATTTT. This codes for CASSYAGNKNTIYF.

The chain's CDR3 is CAISEPRTSGRYYNEQFF. The CDR3 DNA reads as TGTGCCATCAGTGAACCCAGGACTAGCGGGAGGTATTACAATGAGCAGTTCTTC. The V gene is TRBV10-3, the J gene TRBJ2-1; 14 bases are shared with TRBD2. This CDR3 region has 18 residues. Germline V gene data show CDR1 as ENHRY and CDR2 as SYGVKD. Unmatched junction bases numbered 8, after V lost 3 bases and J lost 4 bases.

The count of this clone is one. This chain links TRBV5-6 with TRBJ1-2, with D maybe TRBD1 (5 bases). Per germline, CDR1 SGHDT and CDR2 YYEEEE. V was cut by 7 bases and J by 5 bases, with 18 bases left in between. This CDR3 is 14 amino acids long. This chain's CDR3 is CASDDQGYRYGYTF. Here the CDR3 DNA reads TGTGCCAGCGACGACCAGGGTTATCGGTATGGCTACACCTTC.

The gene calls are TRBV7-6 and TRBJ2-7; 10 bases line up with TRBD2. Per germline, CDR1 SGHVS and CDR2 FNYEAQ. Germline trimming cut 4 bases from V and 0 bases from J; bases unmatched to any gene: 3. This CDR3 has 15 amino acids. The CDR3 sequence is CASSSRLAGSYEQYF. The CDR3 bases are TGTGCCAGCAGCTCCAGACTAGCGGGCTCCTACGAGCAGTACTTC. The full variable domain, its missing parts supplied by reference TRBV7-6 and TRBJ2-7, is GAGVSQSPRYKVTKRGQDVALRCDPISGHVSLYWYRQALGQGPEFLTYFNYEAQQDKSGLPNDRFSAERPEGSISTLTIQRTEQRDSAMYRCASSSRLAGSYEQYFGPGTRLTVT.

This clone was observed a handful of times. The V call is TRBV11-2, the J call TRBJ2-1, with D unclear. V was trimmed by 1 base and J by 2 bases, leaving 9 bases between them. Per the germline V gene, CDR1 is SGHAT and CDR2 is FQNNGV. This CDR3 is built from 15 residues. CDR3 nucleotide sequence: TGTGCCAGCAGCTTAGGAGCTACCGCCTACAATGAGCAGTTCTTC. It codes for CASSLGATAYNEQFF. The variable domain in full, with the rest retrieved from reference TRBV11-2 and TRBJ2-1, is EAGVAQSPRYKIIEKRQSVAFWCNPISGHATLYWYQQILGQGPKLLIQFQNNGVVDDSQLPKDRFSAERLKGVDSTLKIQPAKLEDSAVYLCASSLGATAYNEQFFGPGTRLTVL.

This clone was counted a single time. The CDR3 is CASSVGGGFGEKLFF. The CDR3 DNA sequence: TGTGCCAGCAGCGTAGGGGGGGGGTTCGGTGAAAAACTGTTTTTT. The rearrangement uses TRBV9 and TRBJ1-4; TRBD1 is a possible D gene (5 bases). Germline-derived CDR1 and CDR2 are SGDLS and YYNGEE. V lost 0 bases and J lost 7, with 13 bases in between. This CDR3 is 15 amino acids long. Supplemented by reference TRBV9 and TRBJ1-4, the full variable domain reads DSGVTQTPKHLITATGQRVTLRCSPRSGDLSVYWYQQSLDQGLQFLIQYYNGEERAKGNILERFSAQQFPDLHSELNLSSLELGDSALYFCASSVGGGFGEKLFFGSGTQLSVL.

This clone was picked up a small number of times. The V and J genes are TRBV7-9 and TRBJ1-2; D is perhaps TRBD1 (6 bases). The CDR3 has 16 amino acids. CDR1 and CDR2 (germline): SEHNR, FQNEAQ (reference sequence). V lost 4 bases to trimming and J lost 4 bases, with 19 bases between them. The CDR3 protein is CASSSPGQTDIYGYTF. The CDR3, as DNA: TGTGCCAGCAGCTCCCCCGGACAGACAGATATCTATGGCTACACCTTC.

V gene TRBV6-5 combines with J gene TRBJ1-5, with 9 bases aligning to TRBD1. The V gene end was trimmed by 6 bases and the J gene end by 4 bases; junction bases not matched to a gene: 7. From germline, CDR1 is MNHEY and CDR2 SVGAGI. This CDR3 contains 15 residues. The CDR3 region is CASSPGTGRNQPQHF. The CDR3 nucleotides read TGTGCCAGCAGCCCCGGGACAGGGAGGAATCAGCCCCAGCATTTT.

This sequence joins TRBV7-3 and TRBJ2-1, with D hard to call. Germline V gives CDR1 SGHTA, CDR2 FQGTGA. Trimming took 1 base from V and 0 from J, leaving 10 bases between them. CDR3 size: 16 residues. The CDR3 is CASSLNGGSSYNEQFF. The CDR3 region has the DNA TGTGCCAGCAGCTTAAACGGCGGATCCTCCTACAATGAGCAGTTCTTC.